This is a list of T cell receptor beta chains from one sample in a study of blood T cell repertoires in COVID-19. Generated by immunoSEQ multiplex PCR, the TCRdb table keeps only in-frame clones and is missing some. The sample records 200,000 to 300,000 clones, over 80% being singletons. What was sequenced was peripheral blood. The source is a woman in her thirties or forties who had recovered from COVID-19. Each CDR3 is given with its conserved first and last residue.

>TRBJ1-6|TRBV5-1
CASSLEGQGYNSPLHF
>TRBJ1-6|TRBV7-2
CASNHFRDSPLHF
>TRBJ1-5|TRBV7-9
CASSFGPLNQPQHF
>TRBJ1-4|TRBV6-1
CASSEGVLLTNEKLFF
>TRBJ1-5|TRBV19
CASSRTGFGQPQHF
>TRBJ2-7|TRBV3-1/TRBV3-2
CASSPGQGRDEQYF
>TRBJ2-3|TRBV6-5
CASSYRGGWGTDTQYF
>TRBJ1-1|TRBV18
CASSPGLNTEAFF
>TRBJ2-5|TRBV27
CASSPRVQETQYF
>TRBJ1-2|TRBV16
CASSPREGDRANYGYTF
>TRBJ1-5|TRBV15
CATSRARGQPQHF
>TRBJ2-3|TRBV30
CAWRIPGSQYF
>TRBJ1-2|TRBV10-3
CAISDSGGGYGYTF
>TRBJ2-7|TRBV19
CASRTGGGEQYF
>TRBJ1-1|TRBV13
CASSLGGGTEAFF
>TRBJ1-2|TRBV25-1
CASSEYSGTGGYTF
>TRBJ2-3|TRBV3-1/TRBV3-2
CASSPLIMGGTTDTQYF
>TRBJ2-7|TRBV7-2
CASGAGPENYEQYF
>TRBJ2-5|TRBV19
CASSIGPSLGETQYF
>TRBJ2-1|TRBV18
CASSPPSGGFYNEQFF
>TRBJ2-7|TRBV3-1/TRBV3-2
CASTPRGGGSYEQYF
>TRBJ2-7|TRBV7-9
CASSKGSNYEQYF
>TRBJ2-7|TRBV28
CASSFRDRVWSYEQYF
>TRBJ1-1|TRBV7-6
CASSLATEMNTEAFF
>TRBJ1-2|TRBV28
CASRREGLVYGYTF
>TRBJ2-2|TRBV7-6
CASSRDTNTGELFF
>TRBJ2-6|TRBV7-3
CASSLNPGHSGANVLTF
>TRBJ2-1|TRBV2
CASSDTSSYNEQFF
>TRBJ1-5|TRBV6-5
CASIISTGSNQPQHF
>TRBJ1-2|TRBV6-5
CASSPDTNYGYTF
>TRBJ2-5|TRBV18
CASSPQGQETQYF
>TRBJ2-5|TRBV5-1
CASSFSGIGETQYF
>TRBJ2-5|TRBV6-1
CASQFGQGARETQYF